The 9 T cell receptor beta chains given below trace back to one sample, sequenced in a study of blood T cell repertoires in COVID-19. Some clones are missing from TCRdb's copy, which holds only in-frame ones; the method was immunoSEQ multiplex PCR. The table has a few hundred thousand clones, 75% to 95% seen once. Material for sequencing was peripheral blood. The receptors come from a woman aged 30 to 39 with COVID-19, enrolled during active disease.

The chain combines TRBV29-1 with TRBJ2-1, with 7 positions matching TRBD2. Trimming cost V 4 bases and J 3 bases; bases outside gene matches: 3. Germline CDR1 is SQVTM and CDR2 is ANQGSEA. This CDR3 contains 13 residues. This CDR3 reads CSVAGGSYNEQFF. The CDR3, as DNA: TGCAGCGTTGCTGGCGGGAGCTACAATGAGCAGTTCTTC.

For this clone: In the same sample, other DNA sequences code for this CDR3. This chain connects TRBV19 to TRBJ1-5; 8 positions agree with TRBD1. The ends lost 3 bases at V and 4 bases at J; junction bases unmatched: 2. The CDR3 length is 14 residues. The germline CDR1 and CDR2 sequences are LNHDA and SQIVND (reference sequence). The CDR3: CASSIGQGNQPQHF. The DNA for the CDR3 is TGTGCCAGTAGTATCGGACAGGGTAATCAGCCCCAGCATTTT.

The chain has TRBV4-3 and TRBJ1-1, with no clear D. The CDR3 is 12 amino acids. The germline V and J ends were trimmed by 3 bases and 8 bases, with 10 bases remaining between them. CDR1 and CDR2 (germline): LGHNA, YSLEER. This chain's CDR3 is CASSHGREEAFF. Written as DNA, the CDR3 is TGCGCCAGCAGCCACGGACGGGAGGAAGCTTTCTTT.

The DNA of the CDR3 is TGCGCCAGCAAACACGGCGGGAGGTCGGAGACCCAGTACTTC. It is translated as CASKHGGRSETQYF. V is TRBV5-1 and J is TRBJ2-5; TRBD2 aligns across 8 bases. Trimming at V came to 6 bases and at J to 5 bases, leaving 9 bases not matched to a gene. CDR3 length equals 14 residues. Germline V CDR1 and CDR2: SGHRS, YFSETQ.

With regard to this clone: The same CDR3 can be traced to other DNA sequences in this sample. This chain links TRBV6-1 with TRBJ1-1; D is ambiguous. Trimming took off 2 bases at V and 0 bases at J, with 7 bases between the two ends. The CDR3 is made up of 14 amino acids. The germline V gene has CDR1 MNHNS and CDR2 SASEGT. The CDR3 DNA reads as TGTGCCAGCAGTGAAACGGGTATGAACACTGAAGCTTTCTTT. Amino acids: CASSETGMNTEAFF.

The chain combines TRBV28 with TRBJ1-3; the match to TRBD1 covers 7 bases. There are 15 residues in the CDR3. With 4 bases clipped from V and 4 bases from J, the junction kept 7 bases outside the gene matches. Looked up from germline, CDR1 is MDHEN and CDR2 is SYDVKM. CDR3 amino acids: CASSSTGTLGNTIYF. The CDR3 bases are TGTGCCAGCAGTTCGACAGGGACTTTGGGAAACACCATATATTTT.

A few counts support this clone. The V and J genes are TRBV7-9 and TRBJ1-1; D possibly corresponds to TRBD1 (6 bases). The germline CDR1 and CDR2 sequences are SEHNR and FQNEAQ (reference sequence). Trimming took 5 bases from V and 3 from J, leaving 16 bases between them. The CDR3 consists of 15 residues. The CDR3 DNA follows: TGTGCCAGCAGCCCTACGGGGGGGCAGCACACTGAAGCTTTCTTT. This translates into CASSPTGGQHTEAFF. The entire variable domain, with the rest obtained from reference TRBV7-9 and TRBJ1-1, is as follows: DTGVSQNPRHKITKRGQNVTFRCDPISEHNRLYWYRQTLGQGPEFLTYFQNEAQLEKSRLLSDRFSAERPKGSFSTLEIQRTEQGDSAMYLCASSPTGGQHTEAFFGQGTRLTVV.

This clone was seen once. The genes are TRBV28 and TRBJ2-2, with 9 bases that match TRBD1. CDR1 MDHEN and CDR2 SYDVKM come from the germline V gene. The junction had 5 bases not matched to a gene; V was cut back by 8 bases and J by 1 base. CDR3 length: 15 residues. The CDR3 region is CASVKGQGNTGELFF. In DNA form, the CDR3 reads TGTGCCAGCGTGAAGGGACAGGGGAACACCGGGGAGCTGTTTTTT.

The chain employs TRBV15 and TRBJ2-3; TRBD2 aligns across 10 bases. The CDR3 is 17 amino acids. Per the germline V gene, CDR1 is LNHNV and CDR2 is YYDKDF (reference sequence). J was trimmed by 6 bases and V by 0 bases; bases with no gene match: 9. The CDR3 bases are TGTGCCACCAGCAGAGATCCAGCGGGAGGGTCCGGGGATACGCAGTATTTT. As protein: CATSRDPAGGSGDTQYF.